By proportion, the clone carrying this T cell receptor (beta chain) is large. The read is 3 residues too short to cover the CDR3 end, so that end is filled in from the germline J gene. The sample belongs to a study of T cell clonality in common variable immunodeficiency. Germline CDR1 and CDR2: SGHRS and YFSETQ. This CDR3 contains 15 residues. V trimming: 4 bases; J trimming: 2 bases; junction bases outside the gene matches: 8. The data were produced by immunoSEQ multiplex PCR, yet TCRdb's version contains in-frame clones alone and is incomplete. The sample includes about 43,000 clones, none of them occurring once.

The chain employs TRBV5-1 and TRBJ1-1; 7 nucleotides align to TRBD1. The sequenced sample was peripheral blood mononuclear cells. The receptor's source is a person aged 18 to 75 in good health. The CDR3 sequence is CASSPFGTVNTEAFF. CDR3 DNA (partial): TGCGCCAGCAGCCCCTTCGGGACAGTCAACACTGAA.